This T cell receptor (beta chain) came from a study of graft-versus-host responses after intestinal transplantation. General study results and limits: High graft-versus-host to host-versus-graft clonal ratios were seen in allografts of patients with graft-donor T cell macrochimerism. Ileal or blood samples showed some GvH clones first, and such clones were also found in recipient marrow.

The CDR3 length is 15 residues. V trimming: 6 bases; J trimming: 7 bases; junction bases outside the gene matches: 11. Germline CDR1 reads SNHLY; CDR2 reads FYNNEI. Regarding this clone: Antigen unknown.

The table came from immunoSEQ multiplex PCR; TCRdb's copy has only in-frame clones and leaves some out. The sample lists around 100,000 clones; 85% to 95% were seen once. The TCR sequence derives from a human donor who was the organ donor for an intestinal transplant. The source material was unstimulated CD8+ T cells sorted from spleen or lymph node cells, sampled before transplant. The V call is TRBV2, the J call TRBJ1-5; 8 bases are shared with TRBD1. CDR3 sequence: CASSKGQGRRQPQHF. The CDR3 DNA is TGTGCCAGCAGCAAAGGACAGGGAAGAAGGCAGCCCCAGCATTTT.